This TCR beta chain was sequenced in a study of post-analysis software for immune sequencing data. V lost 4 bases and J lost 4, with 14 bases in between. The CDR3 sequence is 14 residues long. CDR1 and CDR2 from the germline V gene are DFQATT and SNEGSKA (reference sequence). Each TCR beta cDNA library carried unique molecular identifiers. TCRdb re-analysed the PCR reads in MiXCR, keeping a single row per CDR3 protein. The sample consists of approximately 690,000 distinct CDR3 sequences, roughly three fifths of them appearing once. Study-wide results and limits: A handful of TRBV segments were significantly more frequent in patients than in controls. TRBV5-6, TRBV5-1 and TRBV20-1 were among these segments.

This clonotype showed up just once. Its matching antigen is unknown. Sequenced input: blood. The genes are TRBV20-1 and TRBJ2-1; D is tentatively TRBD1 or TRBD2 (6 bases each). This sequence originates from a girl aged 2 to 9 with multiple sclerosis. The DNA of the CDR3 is TGCAGTGCTAAGGGGGAGGACGGTTACAATGAGCAGTTCTTC. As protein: CSAKGEDGYNEQFF.